This T cell receptor beta chain was identified during a study of cytomegalovirus exposure and HLA in healthy donors. Whole-study findings and limits: The classifier, whose performance was assessed in both the original and validation cohorts, reportedly diagnosed cytomegalovirus status with high specificity and sensitivity.

With 0 bases clipped from V and 2 bases from J, the junction kept 4 bases outside the gene matches. This CDR3 comprises 17 residues. CDR1 SGHRS and CDR2 YFSETQ come from the germline V gene. Here immunoSEQ multiplex PCR was the method, and the copy in TCRdb shows in-frame clones only, minus some. The table has about 160,000 clones, more than 70% seen once. A word on this clone: Its antigen is not known.

The clonotype originates from a young man in good health and CMV-seronegative. The sequencing sample was made of PBMCs. The chain couples TRBV5-1 to TRBJ1-5; 11 bases agree with TRBD1. The CDR3 here is CASSLGTGGIRNQPQHF. The CDR3 coding sequence is TGCGCCAGCAGCTTGGGGACAGGGGGCATCCGCAATCAGCCCCAGCATTTT.